This record concerns one T cell receptor beta chain sequence. Its target is unknown. The data were obtained in a study of cytomegalovirus exposure and HLA in healthy donors. Overall study results and limits: The authors later found most CMV-associated TCR beta chains appeared HLA-restricted. TCR beta chain V- and J-gene trimming was linked, in a later analysis, to a missense variant in DCLRE1C.

PCR employed 60 Vbeta and 13 Jbeta primers. Per the original data handling: Later, an analysis found 80 million or so unique TCR beta chains, and around 10 million of these were shared. Generated by immunoSEQ multiplex PCR, the TCRdb table keeps only in-frame clones and is missing some. V, J and clone size are taken as reported in that table, and D and trimming were inferred from the DNA itself. The sample holds around 190,000 clones, around 80% seen once. While unrecorded immune exposures were likely, the donors were nominally healthy when sampled. CDR3 size: 13 residues. Trimming left V 3 bases short and J 2 bases short, with 7 bases between. The germline V gene has CDR1 SQVTM and CDR2 ANQGSEA.

This receptor was taken from a woman under 40 in good health and CMV-seropositive. The sample was PBMCs. The J gene is TRBJ2-2, the V gene TRBV29-1; the D is unclear. The CDR3 reads CSVEVRNTGELFF. The CDR3 bases are TGCAGCGTTGAGGTCAGAAACACCGGGGAGCTGTTTTTT.